Given below is one T cell receptor beta chain in context. Its antigen remains unidentified. Within one base of it there is no much larger clone, and no base qualities were kept. The sample is drawn from a study of PD-L1 blockade in urothelial cancer (dated by TCRdb to about 2017). About the full investigation: Every patient began therapy in 2014 and was given atezolizumab 1,200 mg intravenously every 3 weeks. About 85% of the roughly 29 patients were identified as males with urothelial cancer of bladder origin, and a prior smoking history was reported by 18 of 29 patients. Blood samples were analyzed at 3 weeks after treatment start (second dose) and at 6 weeks after treatment start. Somatic, immune and clinical correlates of response to PD-L1 blockade with atezolizumab in urothelial cancer were the focus of an exploratory multi-omic analysis. An ECOG performance status of 0 or 1 was recorded for the patients, and 0 to 3 prior chemotherapy regimens had been received by the patients. Blood samples yielded a median of roughly 150,000 T cells and tens of thousands of unique TCRs, with median clonality around 0.084. Under 10 patients achieved durable clinical benefit and approximately 19 did not. Pretreatment tumor samples, along with matched peripheral blood collected serially before and after atezolizumab treatment, underwent TCR sequencing. Durable clinical benefit was defined as a progression-free survival longer than 6 months, and TCR features were additionally tested against progression-free survival and overall survival. In the same patients, whole exome sequencing and RNA sequencing of pretreatment tumors were performed in addition to TCR sequencing. Pretreatment blood TCR-seq was available for about 28 patients, at least one posttreatment blood collection was obtained for 24 patients, and tumor TCR-seq was available for 24 patients.

Results the study describes overall, beyond this receptor: Among patients with durable benefit, tumor-associated TCR clones showed greater expansion in peripheral blood 3 weeks after treatment started (n ≈ 22, p = 0.022). Because the sample size was small (n of about 31) and many of the analyses were exploratory, the results are meant to be hypothesis-generating. Improved progression-free and overall survival was found to be associated with pretreatment peripheral blood TCR clonality below the median.

Each PCR received spiked-in synthetic TCR analog templates so that absolute template abundance could be estimated from read counts. The immunoSEQ assay used bias-controlled V and J gene primers to amplify TCRbeta CDR3 regions from genomic DNA. Rearranged TCRbeta segments were sequenced at approximately 20X coverage. In the source study's methods: Clustering was used to correct sequencing errors, and CDR3s were annotated against IMGT so that V, D and J genes could be assigned. Downstream analyses used only productive TCRbeta rearrangements, leaving out any out-of-frame or stop-codon sequences. Clonality was calculated as one minus the Shannon entropy normalized by the log of the number of unique productive sequences. Fisher's exact test with Benjamini-Hochberg correction, at a threshold of adjusted p below 0.01, was used to find clones that differed between time points or between blood and tumor. What TCRdb holds here is the immuneACCESS table cut down to in-frame rearrangements. Part of the clones is not present; checked against another copy, under half of the missing clones reflect an unresolved V gene, and the others are unexplained. The V and J calls and the clone size are those of that table, but D and trimming were determined from the DNA. The sample records 84,000 or so clones, 85% to 90% of which are singletons. Together, the top ten hold roughly 14% of the sample.

The sample's time point, from its label and the paper: pretreatment peripheral blood. The cohort comprised approximately 30 patients with locally advanced or metastatic urothelial carcinoma treated at Memorial Sloan Kettering on a trial protocol. Peripheral blood mononuclear cells were collected pretreatment and during treatment, with between 1 and 8 total time points obtained per patient. The Qiagen DNeasy Blood extraction kit was used to purify genomic DNA from total PBMCs and tumor samples. Collected pretreatment and during treatment, PBMCs were isolated and stored as previously described. CDR1 and CDR2 were assigned from the germline V gene as SGHRS and YFSETQ. V is trimmed back by 3 bases and J by 5 bases, and the junction contains 10 bases that no gene match accounts for. The CDR3 goes from the cysteine to the phenylalanine over 15 residues. Just the 45-base CDR3 DNA is kept, in frame starting at base 1.

Sequenced here: PBMCs, sampled around atezolizumab (anti-PD-L1) treatment. The rearranged segments are TRBV5-1 and TRBJ2-7, and 8 bases in between align with TRBD1. The TCR comes from a man between 60 and 70 years old with urothelial cancer. The sequenced DNA: TGCGCCAGCAGCTGGAGGACAGGGAAAATCGACGAGCAGTACTTC. Protein translation: CASSWRTGKIDEQYF.